Each of the 29 T cell receptor beta chains below was sequenced from the same sample in a study of cytomegalovirus exposure and HLA in healthy donors (dated by TCRdb to about 2017). Library preparation employed the immunoSEQ multiplex PCR assay. For the multiplex PCR, a mixture combining 60 forward primers for TCR Vbeta segments and 13 reverse primers for TCR Jbeta segments was used. Not all clones reach the TCRdb copy of this immuneACCESS table, which keeps in-frame sequences only. Checked studies attribute under half of the gap to unresolved V genes and leave the rest unexplained. The sample includes 130,000 or so clones, with around 70% observed a single time. The ten largest clonotypes hold approximately 7.2% of the sample. The sample consisted of PBMCs. The receptors shown here come from a male donor in good health and CMV-seronegative.

The chain carries TRBV5-1 and TRBJ2-2; 10 positions match TRBD1. The V and J ends lost 1 base and 5 bases, in that order; junction bases with no gene match: 2. Germline V gene data show CDR1 as SGHRS and CDR2 as YFSETQ. This CDR3 has 15 residues. The CDR3 here is CASSLRQGATGELFF. The CDR3 bases are TGCGCCAGCAGCTTGAGACAGGGGGCTACCGGGGAGCTGTTTTTT.

The chain has TRBV28 and TRBJ1-1; D is unclear. Germline lookup yields CDR1 MDHEN and CDR2 SYDVKM. V lost 5 bases and J lost 3, with 10 bases in between. This CDR3 has 13 amino acids. In nucleotides, the CDR3 is TGTGCCAGCAGTCTTTACAAGTACACTGAAGCTTTCTTT. It codes for CASSLYKYTEAFF.

The V call is TRBV6-4, the J call TRBJ2-3; 13 positions agree with TRBD2. Germline CDR1 is MRHNA and CDR2 is SNTAGT. J was trimmed by 2 bases and V by 6 bases; bases with no gene match: 8. The CDR3 runs 17 residues. DNA for the CDR3: TGTGCCAGCAGAAGGACTAGCGGGGGACCCGTCACAGATACGCAGTATTTT. This sequence encodes CASRRTSGGPVTDTQYF.

The J gene is TRBJ2-5, the V gene TRBV7-2; D is undetermined. The DNA matches TRBJ2-7 better at its end, which makes the J call doubtful. Per the germline V gene, CDR1 is SGHTA and CDR2 is FQGNSA. This CDR3 is 11 amino acids long. The CDR3 is CASSSNYEQYF. DNA of the CDR3: TGTGCCAGCAGCTCCAACTACGAGCAGTACTTC.

The CDR3 reads CASSLNGGQYYGYTF. CDR3 nucleotides: TGTGCCAGCAGCTTAAACGGGGGGCAGTACTATGGCTACACCTTC. The genes are TRBV7-3 and TRBJ1-2, with D perhaps TRBD1 (6 bases). Per the germline V gene, CDR1 is SGHTA and CDR2 is FQGTGA. This CDR3 has 15 amino acids. The V end was cut by 1 base, the J end by 3 bases, with 12 bases between.

The chain combines TRBV2 with TRBJ2-7; 7 nucleotides agree with TRBD1. V gave up 7 bases and J gave up 0 bases; unmatched junction bases: 3. The CDR3 length is 13 residues. CDR1 and CDR2 from the germline V gene are SNHLY and FYNNEI. In nucleotides, the CDR3 is TGTGCCAGCACTTGGGACAGCTCCTACGAGCAGTACTTC. This encodes CASTWDSSYEQYF.

V and J are TRBV28 and TRBJ2-7; 7 nucleotides line up with TRBD2. The junction had 14 bases not matched to a gene; V was cut back by 7 bases and J by 5 bases. This CDR3 contains 15 residues. The V gene's germline CDR1 is MDHEN and CDR2 SYDVKM. CDR3 bases: TGTGCCAGCACCTTCGGACCCGGGGGGTTTCACGAGCAGTACTTC. This translates into CASTFGPGGFHEQYF.

This clone was observed once. The V and J genes are TRBV15 and TRBJ2-7; D perhaps matches TRBD2 (5 bases). Germline CDR1 and CDR2: LNHNV and YYDKDF (reference sequence). V lost 3 bases and J 5 bases, leaving 20 bases between the germline ends. CDR3 size: 16 residues. CDR3 sequence reads: CATSSLFGVRADEQYF. In nucleotides, the CDR3 is TGTGCCACCAGCAGCCTCTTCGGGGTGAGGGCCGACGAGCAGTACTTC.

The chain couples TRBV7-3 to TRBJ1-1; D gene unclear. Trimming cost V 3 bases and J 1 base, with 6 bases left between them. CDR1 is SGHTA and CDR2 is FQGTGA in the germline V gene. The CDR3 sequence is 13 residues long. As DNA, the CDR3 is TGTGCCAGCAGCTTCAAGAGGAACACTGAAGCTTTCTTT. Protein sequence: CASSFKRNTEAFF.

The chain employs TRBV4-3 and TRBJ2-1; 7 bases agree with TRBD2. Losses at the gene ends were 2 bases for V and 3 bases for J; bases not matched to a gene: 10. The CDR3 consists of 17 residues. The germline V gene encodes CDR1 LGHNA and CDR2 YSLEER. CDR3 DNA: TGCGCCAGCAGCCAATCACCGGGGGGTAGTAGCTACAATGAGCAGTTCTTC. As protein: CASSQSPGGSSYNEQFF.

The gene calls are TRBV28 and TRBJ2-7; the match to TRBD1 covers 9 bases. The V gene end was trimmed by 8 bases and the J gene end by 1 base; junction bases not matched to a gene: 9. Germline V gene data show CDR1 as MDHEN and CDR2 as SYDVKM. The CDR3 has 15 amino acids. CDR3 sequence reads: CASRPDRGSSYEQYF. For the CDR3, the DNA is TGTGCCAGCCGTCCAGACAGGGGGTCTTCCTACGAGCAGTACTTC.

This clone is a singleton in its sample. The chain has TRBV11-2 and TRBJ2-7; D may be TRBD1 (6 bases). V was trimmed by 5 bases and J by 3 bases, leaving 17 bases between them. CDR1 and CDR2 from the germline V gene are SGHAT and FQNNGV. CDR3 length: 15 amino acids. CDR3 sequence reads: CASSRPGQGFYEQYF. CDR3 in DNA: TGTGCCAGCAGCCGCCCGGGGCAGGGGTTCTACGAGCAGTACTTC. Drawing the rest from reference TRBV11-2 and TRBJ2-7, the complete variable domain is EAGVAQSPRYKIIEKRQSVAFWCNPISGHATLYWYQQILGQGPKLLIQFQNNGVVDDSQLPKDRFSAERLKGVDSTLKIQPAKLEDSAVYLCASSRPGQGFYEQYFGPGTRLTVT.

Only a few counts were recorded for this clone. The rearrangement uses TRBV7-6 and TRBJ2-2, with D possibly matching TRBD1 (8 bases). The CDR3 length is 16 residues. Germline assignment: CDR1 SGHVS and CDR2 FNYEAQ. Trimming left V 6 bases short and J 4 bases short, with 18 bases between. As DNA, the CDR3 is TGTGCCAGCAGAGCACAAACAGGGGGGGTCACCGGGGAGCTGTTTTTT. It translates to CASRAQTGGVTGELFF.

V and J are TRBV18 and TRBJ1-5; 12 bases align to TRBD1. Per germline, CDR1 KGHSH and CDR2 LQKENI. The CDR3 consists of 20 residues. The V segment lost 2 bases and the J segment 4 bases; nucleotides outside the gene matches: 15. CDR3 coding DNA: TGTGCCAGCTCACCAGTAAACCGGGACAGGGGGCTTCCATGGAATCAGCCCCAGCATTTT. It codes for CASSPVNRDRGLPWNQPQHF. Full variable domain (rest looked up from reference TRBV18 and TRBJ1-5): NAGVMQNPRHLVRRRGQEARLRCSPMKGHSHVYWYRQLPEEGLKFMVYLQKENIIDESGMPKERFSAEFPKEGPSILRIQQVVRGDSAAYFCASSPVNRDRGLPWNQPQHFGDGTRLSIL.

The rearrangement links TRBV2 to TRBJ2-7; 11 bases agree with TRBD1. J lost 0 bases, V lost 6 bases, and 4 bases had no gene match. CDR1 and CDR2 (germline): SNHLY, FYNNEI. CDR3 length: 15 residues. This CDR3 is CASRLGTGGSYEQYF. The CDR3 bases are TGTGCCAGCAGGTTGGGGACAGGGGGCTCCTACGAGCAGTACTTC.

The sample holds a few counts of this clone. This chain connects TRBV2 to TRBJ2-5; 8 positions match TRBD2. This CDR3 comprises 13 residues. J gave up 6 bases and V 2 bases, and 2 bases lay outside the gene matches. Germline assignment: CDR1 SNHLY and CDR2 FYNNEI. The CDR3 protein is CASSEREGKTQYF. As DNA, the CDR3 is TGTGCCAGCAGTGAACGGGAGGGAAAGACCCAGTACTTC. The full variable domain, with the rest looked up from reference TRBV2 and TRBJ2-5, is EPEVTQTPSHQVTQMGQEVILRCVPISNHLYFYWYRQILGQKVEFLVSFYNNEISEKSEIFDDQFSVERPDGSNFTLKIRSTKLEDSAMYFCASSEREGKTQYFGPGTRLLVL.

The gene calls are TRBV30 and TRBJ1-1; 9 nucleotides line up with TRBD1. The CDR3 length is 16 residues. Germline CDR1 reads GTSNPN; CDR2 reads SVGIG (reference sequence). V trimming: 3 bases; J trimming: 1 base; junction bases outside the gene matches: 9. The CDR3 spells CAWRPSGTGRNTEAFF. The CDR3 DNA is TGTGCCTGGAGGCCATCCGGGACAGGGAGGAACACTGAAGCTTTCTTT.

Of note for this clone: The same CDR3 can be traced to other DNA sequences in this sample. The chain has TRBV5-1 and TRBJ2-3; 7 nucleotides line up with TRBD1. Germline CDR1 is SGHRS and CDR2 is YFSETQ. The CDR3 extends over 15 amino acids. V shed 2 bases and J 1 base; nucleotides not matched to a gene: 4. The CDR3 DNA reads as TGCGCCAGCAGCTTAAGGGGGACAGGCACAGATACGCAGTATTTT. Encoded protein: CASSLRGTGTDTQYF.

The rearrangement links TRBV28 to TRBJ2-1; a possible D gene is TRBD1 (6 bases). The CDR3 covers 14 residues. Trimming took off 5 bases at V and 9 bases at J, with 17 bases between the two ends. The germline V gene has CDR1 MDHEN and CDR2 SYDVKM. The CDR3 sequence is CASSLPQGVSEQFF. The CDR3 DNA reads as TGTGCCAGCAGTCTACCACAGGGTGTCTCTGAGCAGTTCTTC.

This clone was seen once. The CDR3 coding sequence is TGTGCCAGCAGTGAAAACAGGGGGGTCAGAAAAAAACTGTTTTTT. Translated: CASSENRGVRKKLFF. The chain uses TRBV2 and TRBJ1-4, with 8 nucleotides matching TRBD1. Germline V lookup: CDR1 SNHLY, CDR2 FYNNEI. There are 15 residues in the CDR3. J gave up 9 bases and V 2 bases, and 8 bases lay outside the gene matches.

This clone showed up just once. This chain connects TRBV6-5 to TRBJ1-2; D is perhaps TRBD1 (5 bases). Trimming took off 7 bases at V and 4 bases at J, with 16 bases between the two ends. The CDR3 spans 14 residues. Germline V gene sequence: CDR1 MNHEY, CDR2 SVGAGI. Written as DNA, the CDR3 is TGTGCCAGCAAATATTCAGGGTTGAGCTATGGCTACACCTTC. Its protein is CASKYSGLSYGYTF.

The J gene is TRBJ1-2, the V gene TRBV29-1, with TRBD1 as a possible D gene (6 bases). This CDR3 has 12 amino acids. The germline V gene has CDR1 SQVTM and CDR2 ANQGSEA. The ends were cut back, 7 bases at V and 8 bases at J, with 17 bases in the middle. CDR3 DNA: TGCAGCGCTATTCCGGGGGGCCGGGGCTACACCTTC. Translation: CSAIPGGRGYTF.

This clone was observed a single time. This sequence joins TRBV19 and TRBJ1-5; D might be TRBD1 (6 bases). Trimming took 3 bases from V and 5 from J, leaving 14 bases between them. CDR1 and CDR2 from the germline V gene are LNHDA and SQIVND (reference sequence). There are 15 residues in the CDR3. The CDR3 DNA is TGTGCCAGTAGTATGGGTTTCCAGGGGTATCAGCCCCAGCATTTT. Protein product: CASSMGFQGYQPQHF.

The J gene is TRBJ2-5, the V gene TRBV5-1, with D unresolved. Germline V CDR1 and CDR2: SGHRS, YFSETQ. The CDR3 is made up of 15 amino acids. The V end lost 0 bases, the J end lost 5 bases, and 14 bases lay between the germline ends. CDR3 loop: CASSLAAAPVETQYF. In DNA, the CDR3 is TGCGCCAGCAGCTTGGCCGCGGCCCCGGTTGAGACCCAGTACTTC.

This rearrangement joins TRBV5-1 to TRBJ2-3; possible D gene TRBD1, 6 bases. Germline V gives CDR1 SGHRS, CDR2 YFSETQ. CDR3 length equals 19 residues. Trimming pared 2 bases from V and 4 bases from J, leaving 26 bases between. CDR3 region: CASSLYPTNRVSTADTQYF. For the CDR3, the DNA is TGCGCCAGCAGCTTATACCCCACTAACAGGGTGAGCACGGCAGATACGCAGTATTTT.

This clone appeared a few times. The genes are TRBV5-1 and TRBJ2-3; 11 bases line up with TRBD2. The germline V gene encodes CDR1 SGHRS and CDR2 YFSETQ. J gave up 0 bases and V 2 bases, and 2 bases lay outside the gene matches. The CDR3 has 16 residues. The CDR3 region is CASSFLAGGSTDTQYF. CDR3 in DNA: TGCGCCAGCAGCTTTCTAGCGGGGGGAAGCACAGATACGCAGTATTTT.

DNA of the CDR3: TGTGCCAGCAGCAACCTCCGGGGTTCCACCGGGGAGCTGTTTTTT. It is translated as CASSNLRGSTGELFF. The V and J genes are TRBV14 and TRBJ2-2; perhaps TRBD2 as D (5 bases). Trimming removed 5 bases from V and 4 bases from J, with 14 bases in between. CDR1 and CDR2 (germline): SGHDN, FVKESK. The CDR3 consists of 15 residues. The full variable domain, with the rest looked up from reference TRBV14 and TRBJ2-2, is EAGVTQFPSHSVIEKGQTVTLRCDPISGHDNLYWYRRVMGKEIKFLLHFVKESKQDESGMPNNRFLAERTGGTYSTLKVQPAELEDSGVYFCASSNLRGSTGELFFGEGSRLTVL.

This clone has just one count. The chain uses TRBV15 and TRBJ2-5; 9 nucleotides match TRBD1. J gave up 2 bases and V 4 bases, and 8 bases lay outside the gene matches. Germline CDR1 LNHNV, CDR2 YYDKDF (reference sequence). CDR3 length: 16 residues. The CDR3 spells CATSTMGQGRQETQYF. The CDR3, as DNA: TGTGCCACCAGCACTATGGGACAGGGAAGACAAGAGACCCAGTACTTC.

The chain uses TRBV5-6 and TRBJ1-1; D uncertain. V was shortened by 0 bases and J by 5 bases, with 14 bases between the two germline ends. This CDR3 region has 15 residues. Germline CDR1 and CDR2: SGHDT and YYEEEE. The CDR3 sequence is CASSLEVQRVTEAFF. The DNA of the CDR3 is TGTGCCAGCAGCTTGGAGGTACAGAGGGTAACTGAAGCTTTCTTT.